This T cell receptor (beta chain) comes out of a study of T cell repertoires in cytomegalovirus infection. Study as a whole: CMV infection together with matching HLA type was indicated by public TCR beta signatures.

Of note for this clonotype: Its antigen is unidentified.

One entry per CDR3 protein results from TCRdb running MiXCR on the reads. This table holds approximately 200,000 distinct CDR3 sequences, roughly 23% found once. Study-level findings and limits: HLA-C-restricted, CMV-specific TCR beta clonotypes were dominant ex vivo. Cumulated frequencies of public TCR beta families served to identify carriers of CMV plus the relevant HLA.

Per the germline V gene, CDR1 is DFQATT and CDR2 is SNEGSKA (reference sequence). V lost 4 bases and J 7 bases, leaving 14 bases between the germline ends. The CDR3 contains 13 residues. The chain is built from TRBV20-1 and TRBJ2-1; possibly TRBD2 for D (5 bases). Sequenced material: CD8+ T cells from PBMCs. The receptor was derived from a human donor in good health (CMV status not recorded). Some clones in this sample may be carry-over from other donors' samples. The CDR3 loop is CSATPLAYNEQFF. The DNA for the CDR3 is TGCAGTGCTACCCCCCTAGCTTATAATGAGCAGTTCTTC.